A single sample is the source of the 26 T cell receptor beta chains below, sequenced in a study of T cell changes during pregnancy in multiple sclerosis. Clones were read by immunoSEQ multiplex PCR, and TCRdb kept only the in-frame ones, dropping some. The sample shows tens of thousands of clones, 90% to 95% of them seen only once. The starting material was peripheral blood, obtained in the second trimester of pregnancy. The receptors originated from a female donor with multiple sclerosis, enrolled in a pregnancy study.

The gene calls are TRBV15 and TRBJ1-5; D is perhaps TRBD1 (6 bases). Trimming left V 1 base short and J 0 bases short, with 10 bases between. The CDR3 loop spans 16 amino acids. Per the germline V gene, CDR1 is LNHNV and CDR2 is YYDKDF (reference sequence). The CDR3 DNA is TGTGCCACCAGCAGAGCCCGACAGGTTAGCAATCAGCCCCAGCATTTT. Its translation is CATSRARQVSNQPQHF. Drawing the rest from reference TRBV15 and TRBJ1-5, the complete variable domain is DAMVIQNPRYQVTQFGKPVTLSCSQTLNHNVMYWYQQKSSQAPKLLFHYYDKDFNNEADTPDNFQSRRPNTSFCFLDIRSPGLGDTAMYLCATSRARQVSNQPQHFGDGTRLSIL.

V usage is TRBV7-8 and J usage is TRBJ1-5; a weak D match, TRBD1 (6 bases). V was shortened by 5 bases and J by 3 bases, with 23 bases between the two germline ends. The CDR3 spans 18 residues. The germline gives CDR1 SGHVS, CDR2 FQNEAQ. DNA for the CDR3: TGTGCCAGCAGCCCTGGGGGGACTAACAGGGCTTACAATCAGCCCCAGCATTTT. This encodes CASSPGGTNRAYNQPQHF.

The chain employs TRBV5-4 and TRBJ1-4, with D tentatively TRBD1 (5 bases). The CDR3 sequence is 13 residues long. Germline-derived CDR1 and CDR2 are SGHNT and YYREEE (reference sequence). Trimming cost V 0 bases and J 8 bases, with 8 bases left between them. As DNA, the CDR3 is TGTGCCAGCAGCTTGGCACAGGAGGAAAAACTGTTTTTT. Protein sequence: CASSLAQEEKLFF.

This chain links TRBV27 with TRBJ1-1; possible D gene TRBD1, 6 bases. V lost 8 bases and J lost 1, with 11 bases in between. The CDR3 extends over 13 amino acids. Germline V lookup: CDR1 MNHEY, CDR2 SMNVEV (reference sequence). CDR3 DNA: TGTGCCAGCCACCCACAGGGGAACACTGAAGCTTTCTTT. This gives the protein CASHPQGNTEAFF.

This sequence joins TRBV10-3 and TRBJ1-1, with a weak D call TRBD1 (5 bases). The ends were cut back, 0 bases at V and 1 base at J, with 6 bases in the middle. The CDR3 contains 14 residues. Germline V gives CDR1 ENHRY, CDR2 SYGVKD. The CDR3 sequence: CAISESGGNTEAFF. The CDR3, as DNA: TGTGCCATCAGTGAGTCGGGGGGGAACACTGAAGCTTTCTTT.

This chain uses TRBV6-5 with TRBJ2-7; 9 bases line up with TRBD2. With 6 bases clipped from V and 1 base from J, the junction kept 7 bases outside the gene matches. The germline gives CDR1 MNHEY, CDR2 SVGAGI. The CDR3 totals 15 residues. The CDR3 loop is CASSRGLASSYEQYF. DNA for the CDR3: TGTGCCAGCAGCCGCGGACTAGCGAGTTCCTACGAGCAGTACTTC.

The chain has TRBV7-2 and TRBJ1-1; 7 bases line up with TRBD1. Germline V gene lookup returns CDR1 SGHTA and CDR2 FQGNSA. Germline trimming cut 5 bases from V and 3 bases from J; bases unmatched to any gene: 15. The CDR3 is made up of 17 amino acids. Here the CDR3 DNA reads TGTGCCAGCAGCACGCCTAGGGGGCCAGGGTGGGACACTGAAGCTTTCTTT. This sequence encodes CASSTPRGPGWDTEAFF.

The chain has TRBV12-5 and TRBJ2-3; D is perhaps TRBD2 (6 bases). V was clipped by 2 bases and J by 8 bases, with 8 bases between them. The length of the CDR3 is 12 residues. Germline V CDR1 and CDR2: LGHNT, FRNRAP. Here the CDR3 reads CASGLWGGTQYF. The DNA of the CDR3 is TGTGCTAGTGGTTTGTGGGGAGGTACGCAGTATTTT.

This rearrangement joins TRBV19 to TRBJ2-7; D might be TRBD2 (6 bases). V lost 3 bases to trimming and J lost 1 base, with 7 bases between them. The V gene's germline CDR1 is LNHDA and CDR2 SQIVND (reference sequence). The CDR3 contains 13 residues. The CDR3 bases are TGTGCCAGTAGTATGGGACTGTCCTACGAGCAGTACTTC. It translates to CASSMGLSYEQYF.

This clone was counted only a few times. The chain uses TRBV5-1 and TRBJ2-7, with 8 bases that match TRBD1. This CDR3 spans 16 amino acids. The junction had 11 bases not matched to a gene; V was cut back by 4 bases and J by 2 bases. The germline CDR1 and CDR2 sequences are SGHRS and YFSETQ. The CDR3 DNA reads as TGCGCCAGCAGCGGTCCCGGGACAGGCGACCCCTACGAGCAGTACTTC. The encoded protein is CASSGPGTGDPYEQYF.

This clone occurred once. This sequence joins TRBV10-1 and TRBJ2-2; D ambiguous. The length of the CDR3 is 15 residues. Trimming left V 3 bases short and J 2 bases short, with 10 bases between. Germline CDR1 is WNHNN and CDR2 is SYGVQD (reference sequence). Written as DNA, the CDR3 is TGCGCCAGCAGTGAAGAGCCTGAAAACACCGGGGAGCTGTTTTTT. Translation: CASSEEPENTGELFF.

The chain is built from TRBV9 and TRBJ2-1, with D possibly TRBD2 on 6 matching bases. Trimming shortened V by 4 bases and J by 9 bases, and 11 bases separated the two germline ends. Per germline, CDR1 SGDLS and CDR2 YYNGEE. CDR3 length: 12 amino acids. CDR3 residues: CASSPNGGEQFF. The DNA for the CDR3 is TGTGCCAGCAGCCCCAACGGGGGTGAGCAGTTCTTC.

The rearrangement links TRBV5-4 to TRBJ1-6; D uncertain. The CDR3 runs 15 residues. The V gene lost 1 base and the J gene lost 1 base, with 6 bases spanning the gap. The germline V gene encodes CDR1 SGHNT and CDR2 YYREEE (reference sequence). DNA of the CDR3: TGTGCCAGCAGCTTGTCCGGGTCCTATAATTCACCCCTCCACTTT. Its translation is CASSLSGSYNSPLHF.

The chain carries TRBV27 and TRBJ1-2; 9 nucleotides line up with TRBD1. Germline-derived CDR1 and CDR2 are MNHEY and SMNVEV (reference sequence). Trimming at V came to 5 bases and at J to 4 bases, leaving 11 bases not matched to a gene. This CDR3 has 16 amino acids. CDR3 region: CASSLVVSDRGYGYTF. CDR3 DNA: TGTGCCAGCAGTCTAGTCGTGTCGGACAGGGGCTATGGCTACACCTTC.

The chain employs TRBV9 and TRBJ1-5; D is possibly TRBD1 (5 bases). Germline-derived CDR1 and CDR2 are SGDLS and YYNGEE. Trimming stripped 0 bases from V and 12 bases from J, with 13 bases between. There are 13 residues in the CDR3. The CDR3, as DNA: TGTGCCAGCAGCGTAGGGGTAGGGGATTACCAGCATTTT. Amino acid sequence: CASSVGVGDYQHF.

Here the CDR3 reads CASSIGRTSGAPDTQYF. In DNA, the CDR3 is TGTGCCAGTAGTATAGGCAGGACTAGCGGGGCTCCAGATACGCAGTATTTT. The chain carries TRBV19 and TRBJ2-3, with 12 bases that match TRBD2. The CDR3 is 17 amino acids. Germline V gene data show CDR1 as LNHDA and CDR2 as SQIVND (reference sequence). Germline trimming cut 1 base from V and 4 bases from J; bases unmatched to any gene: 6.

The V and J genes are TRBV7-2 and TRBJ2-1, with D perhaps matching TRBD2 (5 bases). The CDR3 loop spans 14 amino acids. CDR1 and CDR2 from the germline V gene are SGHTA and FQGNSA. Trimming took 0 bases from V and 9 from J, leaving 12 bases between them. CDR3 nucleotide sequence: TGTGCCAGCAGCTTAGCATATCGAGGGAGTGAGCAGTTCTTC. Translation: CASSLAYRGSEQFF.

This chain connects TRBV29-1 to TRBJ2-7, with a weak D call TRBD1 (5 bases). Germline lookup yields CDR1 SQVTM and CDR2 ANQGSEA. Trimming shortened V by 7 bases and J by 4 bases, and 11 bases separated the two germline ends. The CDR3 totals 11 residues. CDR3 region: CSGKRGYEQYF. The CDR3 DNA is TGCAGCGGGAAAAGGGGTTACGAGCAGTACTTC.

The genes are TRBV11-1 and TRBJ2-1; 11 nucleotides align to TRBD1. This CDR3 has 15 amino acids. With 5 bases clipped from V and 7 bases from J, the junction kept 7 bases outside the gene matches. Germline V CDR1 and CDR2: SGHAT, FQDESV (reference sequence). The chain's CDR3 is CASSVGTGGGNEQFF. CDR3 nucleotides: TGTGCCAGCAGCGTAGGGACAGGGGGAGGGAATGAGCAGTTCTTC.

This chain uses TRBV23-1 with TRBJ1-2, with 7 bases fitting TRBD1. TRBV23-1 is an ORF, with its function uncertain. Trimming at V came to 5 bases and at J to 3 bases, leaving 15 bases not matched to a gene. The CDR3 is made up of 17 amino acids. CDR3 protein: CASSTRLYRGAHYGYTF. CDR3 DNA: TGCGCCAGCAGTACGCGCCTCTACAGGGGAGCCCACTATGGCTACACCTTC.

The chain combines TRBV7-3 with TRBJ2-3; D remains ambiguous. Germline V CDR1 and CDR2: SGHTA, FQGTGA. V dropped 3 bases and J dropped 5 bases, with 6 bases sitting between them. This CDR3 spans 12 amino acids. The DNA of the CDR3 is TGTGCCAGCAGCTTGGAGAGAGATACGCAGTATTTT. Translated: CASSLERDTQYF.

The chain is built from TRBV7-8 and TRBJ2-1, with D perhaps matching TRBD2 (7 bases). V shed 3 bases and J shed 7 bases, with 19 bases lying between them. The CDR3 extends over 16 amino acids. CDR1 and CDR2 (germline): SGHVS, FQNEAQ. The CDR3 bases are TGTGCCAGCAGCTTGAGGGGGACGGGGGGATATAATGAGCAGTTCTTC. Residues: CASSLRGTGGYNEQFF.

V is TRBV11-3 and J is TRBJ2-7; D gene ambiguous. Deletions cut 5 bases from V and 9 bases from J, with 26 bases between. Germline CDR1 SGHNT, CDR2 YENEEA. This CDR3 has 16 amino acids. In DNA, the CDR3 is TGTGCCAGCAGCCATTCCGGCCCGAGGATAGGCCTACGGCAGTACTTC. It translates to CASSHSGPRIGLRQYF. Full variable domain (outside the CDR3, taken from reference TRBV11-3 and TRBJ2-7): EAGVVQSPRYKIIEKKQPVAFWCNPISGHNTLYWYLQNLGQGPELLIRYENEEAVDDSQLPKDRFSAERLKGVDSTLKIQPAELGDSAVYLCASSHSGPRIGLRQYFGPGTRLTVT.

This chain joins TRBV6-1 and TRBJ2-3; maybe TRBD2 (5 bases). The CDR3 consists of 14 residues. Trimming took off 2 bases at V and 1 base at J, with 7 bases between the two ends. CDR1 is MNHNS, CDR2 SASEGT, per germline. The CDR3 DNA reads as TGTGCCAGCAGTGAAATCGGGGGCACAGATACGCAGTATTTT. Its translation is CASSEIGGTDTQYF.

The CDR3 is CASSNGDRDYGYTF. The CDR3 bases are TGTGCCAGCAGTAATGGGGACAGGGACTATGGCTACACCTTC. The chain uses TRBV7-6 and TRBJ1-2; 9 positions match TRBD1. This CDR3 is 14 amino acids long. CDR1 and CDR2 (germline): SGHVS, FNYEAQ. Trimming cost V 6 bases and J 3 bases; bases outside gene matches: 5.

This chain connects TRBV9 to TRBJ2-5; the D gene is possibly TRBD2 (6 bases). This CDR3 has 12 amino acids. CDR1 and CDR2 (germline): SGDLS, YYNGEE. Trimming removed 5 bases from V and 2 bases from J, with 7 bases in between. Here the CDR3 reads CASSSGQETQYF. The CDR3 DNA sequence: TGTGCCAGCAGTAGCGGACAAGAGACCCAGTACTTC.